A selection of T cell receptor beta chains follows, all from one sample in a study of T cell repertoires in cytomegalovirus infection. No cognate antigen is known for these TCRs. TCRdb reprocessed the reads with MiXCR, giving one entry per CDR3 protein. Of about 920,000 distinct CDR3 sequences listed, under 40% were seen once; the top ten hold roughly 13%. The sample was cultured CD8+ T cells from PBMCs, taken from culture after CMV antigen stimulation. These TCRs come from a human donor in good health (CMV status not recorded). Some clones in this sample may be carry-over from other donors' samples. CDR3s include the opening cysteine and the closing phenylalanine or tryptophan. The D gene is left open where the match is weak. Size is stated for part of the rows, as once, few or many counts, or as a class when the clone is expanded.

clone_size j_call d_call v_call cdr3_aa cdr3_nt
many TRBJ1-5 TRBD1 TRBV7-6 CASSPGQGVFQPQHF TGTGCCAGCAGCCCGGGACAGGGGGTATTTCAGCCCCAGCATTTT
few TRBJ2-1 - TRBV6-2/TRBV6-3 CATLLGGEQFF TGTGCCACCCTCCTAGGCGGTGAGCAGTTCTTC
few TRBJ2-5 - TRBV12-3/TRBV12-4 CASSLTGLPMETQYF TGTGCCAGCAGTTTAACGGGACTGCCGATGGAGACCCAGTACTTC
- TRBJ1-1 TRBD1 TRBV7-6 CASRTTLGTGGGGYTEAFF TGTGCCAGCAGAACTACTCTCGGGACAGGGGGCGGGGGGTACACTGAAGCTTTCTTT
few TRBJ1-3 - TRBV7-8 CASSLGREGSGNTIYF TGTGCCAGCAGCTTAGGGAGGGAAGGGTCTGGAAACACCATATATTTT
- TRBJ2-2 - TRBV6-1 CASSEGWDNTGELFF TGTGCCAGCAGTGAAGGATGGGATAACACCGGGGAGCTGTTTTTT
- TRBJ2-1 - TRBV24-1 CATSVSGRGEGEQFF TGTGCCACCAGTGTCTCGGGGAGGGGGGAGGGTGAGCAGTTCTTC
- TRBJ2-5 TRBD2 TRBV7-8 CASSWGLSGGETQYF TGTGCCAGCAGCTGGGGACTCAGCGGGGGAGAGACCCAGTACTTC
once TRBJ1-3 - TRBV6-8 CASSYGVSSGNTIYF TGTGCCAGCAGTTACGGGGTGAGCTCTGGAAACACCATATATTTT
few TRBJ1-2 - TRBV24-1 CATSDSTPALGGYTF TGTGCCACCAGTGATTCCACCCCCGCCCTGGGTGGCTACACCTTC
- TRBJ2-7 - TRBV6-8 CASRIGENYEQYF TGTGCCAGCAGGATCGGGGAAAACTACGAGCAGTACTTC
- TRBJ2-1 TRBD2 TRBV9 CASSGRGSGGVKEQFF TGTGCCAGCAGCGGCCGCGGGAGCGGGGGGGTGAAAGAGCAGTTCTTC
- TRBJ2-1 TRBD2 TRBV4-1 CASSQDLGLAGGRDEQFF TGTGCCAGCAGCCAAGATCTTGGCCTAGCGGGGGGCCGAGATGAGCAGTTCTTC
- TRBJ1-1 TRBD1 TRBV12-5 CASGLSGTGNTEAFF TGTGCTAGTGGTTTGTCCGGGACAGGGAACACTGAAGCTTTCTTT
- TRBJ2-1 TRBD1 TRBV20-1 CSAEGQALVWDNEQFF TGCAGTGCTGAAGGACAGGCCTTAGTTTGGGACAATGAGCAGTTCTTC
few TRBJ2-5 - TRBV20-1 CSARDPREQETQYF TGCAGTGCTAGAGATCCTCGGGAGCAAGAGACCCAGTACTTC
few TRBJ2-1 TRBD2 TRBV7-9 CASSHSGGHYNEQFF TGTGCCAGCAGCCATAGCGGGGGGCACTACAATGAGCAGTTCTTC
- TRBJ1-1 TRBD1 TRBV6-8 CASTPVPDRPEAFF TGTGCCAGCACCCCGGTCCCGGACAGGCCGGAAGCTTTCTTT
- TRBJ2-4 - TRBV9 CASSLPDSETKNIQYF TGTGCCAGCAGCCTCCCGGACAGTGAGACCAAAAACATTCAGTACTTC
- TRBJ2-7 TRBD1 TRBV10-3 CAISEADRAADEQYF TGTGCCATCAGTGAGGCGGACAGGGCAGCCGACGAGCAGTACTTC
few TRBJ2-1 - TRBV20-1 CSARDYIYNEQFF TGCAGTGCTAGAGATTACATCTACAATGAGCAGTTCTTC
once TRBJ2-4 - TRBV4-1 CASSQMQNGDIQYF TGCGCCAGCAGCCAAATGCAAAACGGGGACATTCAGTACTTC
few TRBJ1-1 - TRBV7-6 CASEAIEKRTEAFF TGTGCCAGCGAAGCTATAGAGAAGAGGACTGAAGCTTTCTTT
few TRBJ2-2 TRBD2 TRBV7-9 CASRWSLAANTGELFF TGTGCCAGCAGATGGTCCCTAGCGGCGAACACCGGGGAGCTGTTTTTT
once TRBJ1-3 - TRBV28 CASSTATAGNTIYF TGTGCCAGCAGTACCGCTACGGCTGGAAACACCATATATTTT
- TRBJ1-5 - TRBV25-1 CASSEPFWQPQHF TGTGCCAGCAGTGAGCCCTTTTGGCAGCCCCAGCATTTT
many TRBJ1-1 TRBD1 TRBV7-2 CASSLSGGLGTEAFF TGTGCCAGCAGCTTATCAGGGGGATTGGGCACTGAAGCTTTCTTT
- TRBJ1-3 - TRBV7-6 CVSSPRDSGNTIYF TGTGTCAGCAGCCCCAGGGACTCTGGAAACACCATATATTTT
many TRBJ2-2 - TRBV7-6 CASSWGRTQDTGELFF TGTGCCAGCAGCTGGGGACGGACACAGGACACCGGGGAGCTGTTTTTT
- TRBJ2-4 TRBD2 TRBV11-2 CASTSGGETKNIQYF TGTGCCAGCACCTCGGGGGGGGAGACCAAAAACATTCAGTACTTC
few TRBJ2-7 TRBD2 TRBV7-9 CASSLALGTSGGYEQYF TGTGCCAGCAGCTTAGCCCTTGGGACTAGCGGGGGGTACGAGCAGTACTTC
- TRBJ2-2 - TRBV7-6 CASSLNWLQGDTGELFF TGTGCCAGCAGCTTAAACTGGCTGCAGGGTGACACCGGGGAGCTGTTTTTT
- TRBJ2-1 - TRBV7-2 CASSARHEQFF TGTGCCAGCAGCGCCAGACATGAGCAGTTCTTC
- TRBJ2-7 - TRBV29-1 CSAFLTPDYEQYF TGCAGCGCCTTCTTAACACCAGACTACGAGCAGTACTTC
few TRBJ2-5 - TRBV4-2 CASSQVPTRRGETQYF TGTGCCAGCAGCCAAGTGCCAACTAGGCGAGGGGAGACCCAGTACTTC
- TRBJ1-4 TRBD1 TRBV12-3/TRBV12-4 CASSLDRGKEKLFF TGTGCCAGCAGTTTAGACAGGGGGAAGGAAAAACTGTTTTTT
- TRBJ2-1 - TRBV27 CASCVGGAYNEQFF TGTGCCAGCTGCGTGGGGGGCGCCTACAATGAGCAGTTCTTC
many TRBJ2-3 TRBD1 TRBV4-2 CASSPRQGAPTDTQYF TGTGCCAGCAGCCCACGACAGGGGGCCCCCACAGATACGCAGTATTTT
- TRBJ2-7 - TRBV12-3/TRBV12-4 CASRYGWEQYF TGTGCCAGCCGTTACGGTTGGGAGCAGTACTTC
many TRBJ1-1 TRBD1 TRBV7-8 CASSFGTGWNLGTEAFF TGTGCCAGCAGCTTCGGGACAGGGTGGAATTTGGGCACTGAAGCTTTCTTT
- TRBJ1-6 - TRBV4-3 CASSHLPGDRDSPLHF TGCGCCAGCAGCCATCTTCCGGGAGATCGGGATTCACCCCTCCACTTT
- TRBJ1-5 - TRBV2 CASSVGVDHQPQHF TGTGCCAGCAGTGTAGGGGTCGATCATCAGCCCCAGCATTTT
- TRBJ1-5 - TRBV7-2 CASSLNQGQPQHF TGTGCCAGCAGCCTGAACCAGGGCCAGCCCCAGCATTTT